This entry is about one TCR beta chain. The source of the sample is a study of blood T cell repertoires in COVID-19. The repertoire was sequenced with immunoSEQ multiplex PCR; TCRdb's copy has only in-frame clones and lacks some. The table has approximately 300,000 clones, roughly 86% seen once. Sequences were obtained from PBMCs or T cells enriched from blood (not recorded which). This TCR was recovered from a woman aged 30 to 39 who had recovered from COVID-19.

The CDR3 DNA reads TGTGCCAGCGGGAGACAGGGGGCTAGCGGCTACACCTTC. Translating it yields CASGRQGASGYTF. The chain uses TRBV6-5 and TRBJ1-2; 10 bases are a match to TRBD1. Germline CDR1 reads MNHEY; CDR2 reads SVGAGI. V lost 8 bases, J lost 8 bases, and 8 bases stayed unmatched. The CDR3 consists of 13 residues.